The 9 T cell receptor beta chains reported below all come from one sample, sequenced in a study of blood T cell repertoires in COVID-19. Libraries were prepared by immunoSEQ multiplex PCR; TCRdb keeps only in-frame clonotypes and omits some of them. The profile covers tens of thousands of clones, with around 84% appearing a single time and roughly 10% taken by the ten largest. The material sequenced was peripheral blood. The source is a man between 65 and 85 years old with active or convalescent COVID-19.

The chain combines TRBV18 with TRBJ1-2, with a weak D call TRBD1 (6 bases). V lost 2 bases and J lost 12, with 16 bases in between. Per germline, CDR1 KGHSH and CDR2 LQKENI. This CDR3 has 13 amino acids. In nucleotides, the CDR3 is TGTGCCAGCTCACCAAACTACAGGGTTCTACACACCTTC. Residues: CASSPNYRVLHTF.

The gene calls are TRBV5-4 and TRBJ2-1; TRBD1 might be the D (6 bases). V was clipped by 4 bases and J by 7 bases, with 21 bases between them. Per germline, CDR1 SGHNT and CDR2 YYREEE (reference sequence). The CDR3 covers 16 residues. This CDR3 reads CASSPQGLFSGNEQFF. In DNA, the CDR3 is TGTGCCAGCAGCCCGCAGGGGCTCTTTTCCGGGAATGAGCAGTTCTTC.

V usage is TRBV2 and J usage is TRBJ1-1, with D perhaps matching TRBD1 (5 bases). Trimming pared 7 bases from V and 2 bases from J, leaving 14 bases between. The CDR3 has 14 amino acids. In germline, CDR1 is SNHLY, CDR2 FYNNEI. CDR3 bases: TGTGCCAGCACTAGGGCGGGGGGTAACACTGAAGCTTTCTTT. Translation gives CASTRAGGNTEAFF.

The CDR3 protein is CASSSNRGEETQYF. CDR3 DNA: TGTGCCAGTAGTTCTAATAGGGGCGAGGAGACCCAGTACTTC. The chain joins TRBV19 to TRBJ2-5, with a tentative D call TRBD1 (5 bases). The CDR3 runs to 14 residues. The germline V gene encodes CDR1 LNHDA and CDR2 SQIVND (reference sequence). The V end lost 5 bases, the J end lost 5 bases, and 15 bases lay between the germline ends.

The chain uses TRBV28 and TRBJ1-1; D gene unclear. Trimming left V 6 bases short and J 1 base short, with 6 bases between. The CDR3 sequence is 12 residues long. Germline lookup yields CDR1 MDHEN and CDR2 SYDVKM. The CDR3 nucleotides are TGTGCCAGCAGCCTAACGAACACTGAAGCTTTCTTT. Amino acids: CASSLTNTEAFF.

This chain links TRBV6-2 or TRBV6-3 with TRBJ2-3, with 8 bases fitting TRBD2. J gave up 6 bases and V 5 bases, and 10 bases lay outside the gene matches. The germline gives CDR1 MNHEY, CDR2 SVGEGT. The CDR3 consists of 15 residues. CDR3 nucleotide sequence: TGTGCCAGCAGTGGCCGTTTGCGGGAGGTTGATACGCAGTATTTT. It specifies CASSGRLREVDTQYF.

CDR3 amino acids: CASSLTRMGSSGNTIYF. CDR3 in DNA: TGTGCCAGCAGCTTAACTAGGATGGGTAGCTCTGGAAACACCATATATTTT. This chain connects TRBV7-9 to TRBJ1-3; D not resolved. The CDR3 spans 17 residues. V was clipped by 2 bases and J by 0 bases, with 14 bases between them. The V gene's germline CDR1 is SEHNR and CDR2 FQNEAQ (reference sequence).

The gene calls are TRBV12-3 or TRBV12-4 and TRBJ1-2; D might be TRBD1 (6 bases). V gave up 6 bases and J gave up 4 bases, with 12 bases separating them. This CDR3 has 13 residues. CDR3 sequence: CASRGGQSYGYTF. The CDR3 nucleotides are TGTGCCAGCAGAGGTGGACAGTCCTATGGCTACACCTTC.

The chain carries TRBV19 and TRBJ2-6, with TRBD1 as a possible D gene (5 bases). There are 17 residues in the CDR3. Between the trimmed V and J ends, which lost 5 bases and 4 bases, there was a span of 18 bases. CDR1 is LNHDA and CDR2 is SQIVND in the germline V gene (reference sequence). Written as DNA, the CDR3 is TGTGCCAGTAGTCCCAGATGGGGCTCCTCGGGGGCCAACGTCCTGACTTTC. Translating gives CASSPRWGSSGANVLTF.